The clone carrying this T cell receptor beta chain was detected only a few times. The target antigen is unknown. This sample was included in a study of beta chain features in type 1 diabetes. Study background: Examined across all samples were just under 110,000,000 sorted cells. The study, taken as a whole, reports: More deletions and fewer insertions at VDJ junctions were found in patients with type 1 diabetes.

In all sorted populations, purity surpassed 95%. Reverse transcribing all isolated RNA meant expressed TCRB transcripts were sequenced. Here immunoSEQ multiplex PCR was the method, and the copy in TCRdb shows in-frame clones only, minus some. This table has hundreds of thousands of clones, 15% appearing once. This CDR3 region has 15 residues. The germline gives CDR1 KGHSH, CDR2 LQKENI. V was clipped by 3 bases and J by 7 bases; unmatched bases: 4. The TCR comes from a man aged 18 to 30 in good health. Sequenced input: naive CD4+ T cells from blood. The gene calls are TRBV18 and TRBJ2-1, with 12 bases that match TRBD2. DNA for the CDR3: TGTGCCAGCTCACCCCGACTAGCGGGAGTGAATGAGCAGTTCTTC. This sequence encodes CASSPRLAGVNEQFF.